The source of this T cell receptor (beta chain) is a study of T cell responses to AZD1222 COVID-19 vaccine. Whole-study findings and limits: Regions 160-218 and 743-854 held dominance among vaccine-associated CD4 TCRs, which spanned spike.

TCRdb's copy holds only in-frame clones and misses some; the assay was immunoSEQ multiplex PCR. The table includes some 280,000 clones, almost 95% detected once. This clone has a handful of counts. The antigen remains undetermined. The V end was cut by 5 bases, the J end by 2 bases, with 12 bases between. The V gene's germline CDR1 is LNHDA and CDR2 SQIVND (reference sequence). The CDR3 consists of 14 residues. The receptor was isolated from an adult who received the AZD1222 COVID-19 vaccine. The gene calls are TRBV19 and TRBJ1-1; possibly TRBD1 for D (5 bases). The sequences come from peripheral blood, collected 28 days after the second AZD1222 dose. The CDR3 loop reads CASSGQPFNTEAFF. The DNA for the CDR3 is TGTGCCAGTAGTGGACAACCGTTCAACACTGAAGCTTTCTTT.